These 26 T cell receptor beta chains were all obtained from the same sample, sequenced in a study of memory CD4+ T cells and cytomegalovirus serostatus (dated by TCRdb to about 2019). A FACSAria II was used to sort memory CD4+ T cells, defined as single viable CD3+CD4+CD8-CD45RO+ cells. Library prep was done by the immunoSEQ multiplex PCR assay. This immuneACCESS table, as held by TCRdb, lists in-frame sequences with V and J called but not all clones. Of the missing ones, under half trace to an unresolved V gene in checked studies; the others have no known cause. This sample lists about 64,000 clones; approximately 80% were detected once. Approximately 0.81% of the sample is in the top ten clones. Input material: memory CD4+ T cells from blood. These receptors all come from an adult in good health and CMV-seronegative.

In this sample, this clone turned up a few times. V gene TRBV18 combines with J gene TRBJ1-1; the D is unclear. In germline, CDR1 is KGHSH, CDR2 LQKENI. The CDR3 extends over 13 amino acids. Trimming took 4 bases from V and 6 from J, leaving 12 bases between them. CDR3 coding DNA: TGTGCCAGCTCACTTGGGGAGGCCGCTGAAGCTTTCTTT. Amino acids: CASSLGEAAEAFF.

The chain joins TRBV7-8 to TRBJ1-6; TRBD1 aligns across 7 bases. Losses at the gene ends were 0 bases for V and 8 bases for J; bases not matched to a gene: 10. The CDR3 runs 17 residues. Germline assignment: CDR1 SGHVS and CDR2 FQNEAQ. The CDR3 nucleotides are TGTGCCAGCAGCTTAGCCCTGACAGGGTTCGGTTATTCACCCCTCCACTTT. Its translation: CASSLALTGFGYSPLHF.

The chain couples TRBV2 to TRBJ1-4, with 8 bases fitting TRBD1. The CDR3 has 13 amino acids. J was trimmed by 8 bases and V by 6 bases; bases with no gene match: 5. CDR1 is SNHLY and CDR2 is FYNNEI in the germline V gene. The CDR3 region is CASRTGALEKLFF. The CDR3 region has the DNA TGTGCCAGCAGGACAGGGGCTCTAGAAAAACTGTTTTTT.

The J gene is TRBJ2-4, the V gene TRBV18, with 7 positions matching TRBD1. This CDR3 has 17 amino acids. After removal of 2 bases from V and 1 base from J, the junction contained 8 bases not matched to a gene. Germline lookup yields CDR1 KGHSH and CDR2 LQKENI. The CDR3 loop is CASSPRQGVGAKNIQYF. The CDR3 nucleotides read TGTGCCAGCTCACCAAGGCAGGGGGTAGGGGCCAAAAACATTCAGTACTTC.

V is TRBV5-4 and J is TRBJ2-7, with D unclear. CDR1 and CDR2 from the germline V gene are SGHNT and YYREEE (reference sequence). This CDR3 has 14 amino acids. The germline V and J ends were trimmed by 0 bases and 3 bases, with 10 bases remaining between them. DNA for the CDR3: TGTGCCAGCAGCTTGGGTTCCGGAGACTACGAGCAGTACTTC. Protein sequence: CASSLGSGDYEQYF.

The CDR3 region has the DNA TGTGCCAGCAGAAGGGACAGGGGAGCCTCCGGCTACACCTTC. Protein product: CASRRDRGASGYTF. The chain has TRBV27 and TRBJ1-2; 10 bases are shared with TRBD1. This CDR3 contains 14 residues. The germline CDR1 and CDR2 sequences are MNHEY and SMNVEV (reference sequence). The junction had 9 bases not matched to a gene; V was cut back by 6 bases and J by 8 bases.

The chain uses TRBV5-6 and TRBJ2-2; 9 bases map to TRBD2. Germline CDR1 reads SGHDT; CDR2 reads YYEEEE. With V trimmed by 4 bases and J by 4 bases, 2 bases remained unmatched. The CDR3 extends over 14 amino acids. The CDR3 DNA follows: TGTGCCAGCAGCAGGGGACTAGCCACCGGGGAGCTGTTTTTT. It translates to CASSRGLATGELFF.

This chain links TRBV29-1 with TRBJ1-1, with no clear D. This CDR3 is built from 13 residues. Germline-derived CDR1 and CDR2 are SQVTM and ANQGSEA. Trimming removed 7 bases at V and 1 base at J, with 13 bases between. DNA of the CDR3: TGCAGCGGCCGATTGCGGAGGAACACTGAAGCTTTCTTT. Translation: CSGRLRRNTEAFF.

V gene TRBV7-8 combines with J gene TRBJ2-7, with D maybe TRBD1 (5 bases). The CDR3 length is 15 residues. Germline V lookup: CDR1 SGHVS, CDR2 FQNEAQ. V was pared by 1 base and J by 4 bases, with 14 bases between. DNA of the CDR3: TGTGCCAGCAGCTTAGTTCAGGGAACGAGGTACGAGCAGTACTTC. Protein sequence: CASSLVQGTRYEQYF. Combining the CDR3 with reference TRBV7-8 and TRBJ2-7 gives the whole variable domain GAGVSQSPRYKVAKRGQDVALRCDPISGHVSLFWYQQALGQGPEFLTYFQNEAQLDKSGLPSDRFFAERPEGSVSTLKIQRTQQEDSAVYLCASSLVQGTRYEQYFGPGTRLTVT.

Only one count was recorded for this clone. This chain joins TRBV10-3 and TRBJ1-5; the D gene is possibly TRBD1 (6 bases). Germline loops: CDR1 ENHRY, CDR2 SYGVKD. This CDR3 region has 15 residues. V dropped 4 bases and J dropped 3 bases, with 13 bases sitting between them. For the CDR3, the DNA is TGTGCCATCAGTGGGACGGGGGGCACCAATCAGCCCCAGCATTTT. Encoded protein: CAISGTGGTNQPQHF.

The chain has TRBV18 and TRBJ2-5; D unresolved. The V end lost 6 bases, the J end lost 1 base, and 3 bases lay between the germline ends. CDR3 size: 11 residues. The V gene's germline CDR1 is KGHSH and CDR2 LQKENI. The CDR3 reads CASSIQETQYF. The CDR3 DNA follows: TGTGCCAGCTCGATCCAAGAGACCCAGTACTTC.

The chain carries TRBV5-1 and TRBJ2-5; unclear D gene. The V gene lost 2 bases and the J gene lost 0 bases, with 8 bases spanning the gap. Germline loops: CDR1 SGHRS, CDR2 YFSETQ. The CDR3 sequence is 14 residues long. This CDR3 reads CASSLPPNQETQYF. The CDR3 region has the DNA TGCGCCAGCAGCTTACCCCCCAACCAAGAGACCCAGTACTTC.

Only a few counts were recorded for this clone. The chain joins TRBV2 to TRBJ1-4; D perhaps matches TRBD1 (6 bases). CDR3 size: 11 residues. From germline, CDR1 is SNHLY and CDR2 FYNNEI. Trimming cost V 6 bases and J 15 bases, with 14 bases left between them. DNA of the CDR3: TGTGCCAGCAGCACAGGGTGGGTTATGTTTTTT. It yields the protein CASSTGWVMFF.

The chain carries TRBV15 and TRBJ1-5; D unresolved. The V and J ends lost 0 bases and 6 bases respectively, with 15 bases between them. The CDR3 has 16 amino acids. Germline V gene sequence: CDR1 LNHNV, CDR2 YYDKDF (reference sequence). CDR3 residues: CATSRDLRGGSQPQHF. CDR3 nucleotide sequence: TGTGCCACCAGCAGAGATCTTCGGGGAGGGAGTCAGCCCCAGCATTTT.

V usage is TRBV5-1 and J usage is TRBJ2-5, with 8 bases identical to TRBD1. J gave up 1 base and V 6 bases, and 8 bases lay outside the gene matches. This CDR3 has 15 residues. Germline V lookup: CDR1 SGHRS, CDR2 YFSETQ. In DNA, the CDR3 is TGCGCCAGCAACAACAGGGGGGATCCCCAAGAGACCCAGTACTTC. As protein: CASNNRGDPQETQYF.

V gene TRBV4-2 combines with J gene TRBJ1-2; 7 bases match TRBD1. The CDR3 consists of 15 residues. Trimming took 4 bases from V and 0 from J; bases not matched to a gene: 5. Germline V gives CDR1 LGHNA, CDR2 YNFKEQ. The CDR3 protein is CASSRDRQTNYGYTF. The CDR3 DNA sequence: TGTGCCAGCAGCCGGGACAGACAAACTAACTATGGCTACACCTTC.

The rearrangement joins TRBV10-3 to TRBJ1-5; tentative D call: TRBD1 (6 bases). The CDR3 consists of 13 residues. The germline V gene encodes CDR1 ENHRY and CDR2 SYGVKD. Deletions cut 4 bases from V and 9 bases from J, with 13 bases between. Written as DNA, the CDR3 is TGTGCCATCAGTGCAGGACAGAGTCGGCCCCAGCATTTT. Translating it yields CAISAGQSRPQHF.

This clone appeared a few times. The chain employs TRBV6-6 and TRBJ2-7, with 7 bases that match TRBD1. Germline-derived CDR1 and CDR2 are MNHNY and SVGAGI (reference sequence). V shed 6 bases and J 3 bases; nucleotides not matched to a gene: 14. This CDR3 spans 16 amino acids. DNA for the CDR3: TGTGCCAGCAGGCCGCCCGGTAGGGGGCGAGGCTACGAGCAGTACTTC. Amino acid sequence: CASRPPGRGRGYEQYF.

This chain's CDR3 is CASKQGPRGANVLTF. CDR3 nucleotide sequence: TGTGCCAGCAAGCAGGGGCCTCGAGGGGCCAACGTCCTGACTTTC. This rearrangement joins TRBV2 to TRBJ2-6; the D gene is possibly TRBD1 (6 bases). This CDR3 has 15 amino acids. Trimming took off 7 bases at V and 4 bases at J, with 14 bases between the two ends. The V gene's germline CDR1 is SNHLY and CDR2 FYNNEI.

As for this clone: Other DNA sequences in this specimen translate into the identical CDR3. The CDR3 DNA is TGTGCCAGCAGCTTGGGCGGGGAGTCTGGAAACACCATATATTTT. Its translation: CASSLGGESGNTIYF. V is TRBV5-4 and J is TRBJ1-3; D is ambiguous. This CDR3 contains 15 residues. CDR1 and CDR2 (germline): SGHNT, YYREEE (reference sequence). V lost 0 bases and J 1 base, leaving 8 bases between the germline ends.

The sample holds a few counts of this clone. This rearrangement joins TRBV7-9 to TRBJ2-1; 9 nucleotides line up with TRBD1. The CDR3 is 14 amino acids. Germline loops: CDR1 SEHNR, CDR2 FQNEAQ (reference sequence). The junction had 9 bases not matched to a gene; V was cut back by 6 bases and J by 9 bases. The CDR3 spells CASRAGQGSLEQFF. CDR3 DNA sequence: TGTGCCAGCAGGGCGGGACAGGGCTCCCTTGAGCAGTTCTTC.

The chain joins TRBV28 to TRBJ1-3, with D uncertain. The CDR3 has 14 residues. The germline V gene has CDR1 MDHEN and CDR2 SYDVKM. The V and J ends lost 3 bases and 0 bases respectively, with 6 bases between them. CDR3 nucleotide sequence: TGTGCCAGCAGTTTGGGAGTCTCTGGAAACACCATATATTTT. Translating gives CASSLGVSGNTIYF.

As DNA, the CDR3 is TGTGCCAGCAGCCTGGGACTAGCGGGAGGTTCCTACGAGCAGTACTTC. This codes for CASSLGLAGGSYEQYF. The chain has TRBV7-9 and TRBJ2-5, with 15 bases that match TRBD2. The end of the DNA is better explained by TRBJ2-7, so the J call may be wrong. CDR3 length equals 16 residues. Germline V gene data show CDR1 as SEHNR and CDR2 as FQNEAQ (reference sequence).

This clone was seen a handful of times. This chain uses TRBV5-4 with TRBJ1-1; the D gene is possibly TRBD1 (5 bases). In germline, CDR1 is SGHNT, CDR2 YYREEE (reference sequence). The CDR3 length is 17 residues. Deletions cut 0 bases from V and 2 bases from J, with 17 bases between. This CDR3 reads CASSLVGRVLGNTEAFF. Written as DNA, the CDR3 is TGTGCCAGCAGCTTGGTGGGACGGGTTTTAGGTAACACTGAAGCTTTCTTT.

This clone has just a few counts. The chain recombines TRBV7-9 with TRBJ1-2; D possibly corresponds to TRBD1 (5 bases). CDR1 is SEHNR and CDR2 is FQNEAQ in the germline V gene (reference sequence). The CDR3 runs to 11 residues. The V gene lost 2 bases and the J gene lost 7 bases, with 5 bases spanning the gap. This CDR3 is CASSLQGGYTF. The CDR3 region has the DNA TGTGCCAGCAGCTTACAGGGTGGCTACACCTTC. Drawing the rest from reference TRBV7-9 and TRBJ1-2, the complete variable domain is DTGVSQNPRHKITKRGQNVTFRCDPISEHNRLYWYRQTLGQGPEFLTYFQNEAQLEKSRLLSDRFSAERPKGSFSTLEIQRTEQGDSAMYLCASSLQGGYTFGSGTRLTVV.

This chain uses TRBV4-1 with TRBJ1-3; tentatively, D is TRBD1 (5 bases). V was trimmed by 0 bases and J by 0 bases, leaving 21 bases between them. CDR1 and CDR2 from the germline V gene are MGHRA and YSYEKL. The CDR3 totals 20 residues. The CDR3 DNA reads as TGCGCCAGCAGCCAAGAGGGGCCCATTCCGGGGGAGAGCTCTGGAAACACCATATATTTT. This codes for CASSQEGPIPGESSGNTIYF.